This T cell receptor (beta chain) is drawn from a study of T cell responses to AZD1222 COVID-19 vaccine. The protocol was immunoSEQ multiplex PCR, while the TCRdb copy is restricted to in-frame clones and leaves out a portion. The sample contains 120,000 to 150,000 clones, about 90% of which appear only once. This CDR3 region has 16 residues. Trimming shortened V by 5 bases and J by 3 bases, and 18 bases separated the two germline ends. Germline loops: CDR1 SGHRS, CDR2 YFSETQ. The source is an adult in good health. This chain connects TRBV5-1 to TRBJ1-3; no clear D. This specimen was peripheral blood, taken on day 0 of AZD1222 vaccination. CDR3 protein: CASSPSRATGGNTIYF. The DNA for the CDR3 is TGCGCCAGCAGTCCGAGTAGGGCAACCGGTGGAAACACCATATATTTT.